This T cell receptor beta chain was sequenced for a study of spatial heterogeneity in lung cancer. As for the study in general: The study consistently detected more beta-chain than alpha-chain sequences. Unique TCR and UMI combinations averaged more than ten appearances each in raw reads.

Germline V gene data show CDR1 as KGHSH and CDR2 as LQKENI. The CDR3 extends over 15 amino acids. J was trimmed by 5 bases and V by 6 bases; bases with no gene match: 6. TCR cDNA molecules each had a unique molecular identifier. Each CDR3 protein is one row after TCRdb ran MiXCR on the 5' RACE reads. Of several thousand distinct CDR3 sequences in the sample, 7.5% to 9% were seen once. The time point denotes: sample taken at primary tumor resection. TCRs were sequenced from unsorted whole RNA of tumor, nontumor lung or PBMC. Within the sample, this clonotype is medium-sized. The source was normal lung tissue next to the tumor, collected at surgery. This TCR was sampled from a female donor with early-stage non-small cell lung cancer. This chain links TRBV18 with TRBJ1-5, with TRBD1 matching 11 bases. The CDR3 region is CASSRDRGGHQPQHF. CDR3 coding DNA: TGTGCCAGCTCTCGGGACAGGGGGGGCCATCAGCCCCAGCATTTT.